This is a list of T cell receptor beta chains from one sample in a study of blood T cell repertoires in COVID-19. The repertoire was sequenced with immunoSEQ multiplex PCR; TCRdb's copy has only in-frame clones and lacks some. Of 95,000 to 150,000 clones in the sample, roughly 72% were seen once. Input material: peripheral blood. All receptors come from an elderly man with COVID-19, enrolled during active disease. The CDR3 runs from the conserved cysteine through the conserved F or W. A D gene is named only where the DNA matches it firmly. Where a row states a size, it is once, few, many or the class of an expanded clone; other rows omit it.

TRBJ2-5	TRBV10-3	TRBD2	NA	CAISVGTSVGPQETQYF	TGTGCCATCAGTGTCGGGACTAGCGTAGGTCCCCAAGAGACCCAGTACTTC
TRBJ2-5	TRBV11-2	TRBD2	NA	CASSRGGPLTQETQYF	TGTGCCAGCAGCCGGGGGGGACCGTTAACGCAAGAGACCCAGTACTTC
TRBJ1-1	TRBV27	NA	NA	CASSFTGTNTEAFF	TGTGCCAGCAGTTTTACAGGGACGAACACTGAAGCTTTCTTT
TRBJ1-2	TRBV29-1	TRBD1	NA	CSVSDRANYGYTF	TGCAGCGTCTCGGACAGGGCCAACTATGGCTACACCTTC
TRBJ2-7	TRBV6-2/TRBV6-3	TRBD2	few	CASSSRAGGPIEQYF	TGTGCCAGCAGTTCCAGAGCGGGAGGGCCAATCGAGCAGTACTTC
TRBJ1-1	TRBV15	NA	NA	CATSRGELRGTEAFF	TGTGCCACCAGCAGAGGGGAGCTCCGGGGCACTGAAGCTTTCTTT
TRBJ1-1	TRBV6-6	TRBD1	NA	CASISWDRALDTEAFF	TGTGCCAGCATCTCGTGGGACAGGGCGTTAGACACTGAAGCTTTCTTT
TRBJ2-7	TRBV3-1/TRBV3-2	TRBD2	NA	CASSQFQREASYEQYF	TGTGCCAGCAGCCAATTTCAGCGGGAGGCCTCGTACGAGCAGTACTTC
TRBJ2-3	TRBV11-3	NA	NA	CASSFGGASTDTQYF	TGTGCCAGCAGCTTTGGCGGGGCTAGCACAGATACGCAGTATTTT
TRBJ1-2	TRBV28	NA	NA	CASSFPGGYGYTF	TGTGCCAGCAGTTTTCCGGGGGGCTATGGCTACACCTTC
TRBJ2-5	TRBV21-1	NA	NA	CASSKEGSFWPRNRETQYF	TGTGCCAGCAGCAAAGAGGGGTCTTTTTGGCCGCGAAATCGGGAGACCCAGTACTTC
TRBJ1-2	TRBV20-1	TRBD1	NA	CSASPGTGTGYTF	TGCAGTGCTAGTCCCGGGACAGGGACCGGCTACACCTTC
TRBJ2-5	TRBV9	TRBD2	NA	CASSATDGGLWETQYF	TGTGCCAGCAGCGCCACGGACGGGGGGTTGTGGGAGACCCAGTACTTC
TRBJ1-2	TRBV14	TRBD1	NA	CASSPGTDRGYTF	TGTGCCAGCAGCCCCGGGACAGATAGAGGCTACACCTTC
TRBJ1-1	TRBV28	NA	NA	CASSLTRPGEGRATEAFF	TGTGCCAGCAGTCTAACGCGCCCCGGGGAGGGGAGAGCCACTGAAGCTTTCTTT